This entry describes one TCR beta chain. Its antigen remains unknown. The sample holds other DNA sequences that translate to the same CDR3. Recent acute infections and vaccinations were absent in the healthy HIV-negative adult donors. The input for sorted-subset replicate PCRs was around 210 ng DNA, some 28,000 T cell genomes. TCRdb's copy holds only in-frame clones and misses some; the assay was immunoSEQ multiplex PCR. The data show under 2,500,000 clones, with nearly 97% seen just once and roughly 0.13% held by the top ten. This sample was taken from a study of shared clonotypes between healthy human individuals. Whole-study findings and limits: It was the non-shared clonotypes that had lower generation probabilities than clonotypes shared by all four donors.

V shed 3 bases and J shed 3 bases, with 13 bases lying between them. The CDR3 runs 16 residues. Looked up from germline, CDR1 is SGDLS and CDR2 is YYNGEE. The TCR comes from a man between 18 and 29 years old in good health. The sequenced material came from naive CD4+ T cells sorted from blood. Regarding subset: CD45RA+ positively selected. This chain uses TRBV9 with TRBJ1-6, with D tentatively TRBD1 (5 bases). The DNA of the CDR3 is TGTGCCAGCAGCGCGGGTGGGGGGAGCTATAATTCACCCCTCCACTTT. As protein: CASSAGGGSYNSPLHF.